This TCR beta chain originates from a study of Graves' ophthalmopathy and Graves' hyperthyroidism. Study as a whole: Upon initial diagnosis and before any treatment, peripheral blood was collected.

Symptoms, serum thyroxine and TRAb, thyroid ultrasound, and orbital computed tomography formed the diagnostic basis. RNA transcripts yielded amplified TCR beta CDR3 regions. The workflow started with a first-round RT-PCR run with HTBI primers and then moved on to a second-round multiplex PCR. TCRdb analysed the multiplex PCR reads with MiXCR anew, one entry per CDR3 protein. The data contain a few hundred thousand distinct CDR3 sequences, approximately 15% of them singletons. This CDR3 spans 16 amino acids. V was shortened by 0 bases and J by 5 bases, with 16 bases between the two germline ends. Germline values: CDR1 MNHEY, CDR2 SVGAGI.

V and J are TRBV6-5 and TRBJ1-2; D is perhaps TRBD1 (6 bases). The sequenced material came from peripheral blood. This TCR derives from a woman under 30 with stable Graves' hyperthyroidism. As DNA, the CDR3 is TGTGCCAGCAGTTACTCGCGGGGGGCCTTACGGTATGGCTACACCTTC. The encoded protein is CASSYSRGALRYGYTF.